This T cell receptor (beta chain) comes out of a study of blood T cell repertoires in COVID-19. Original methodology: Using reference gene primer amplification, nucleated cell counts were estimated. The protocol was immunoSEQ multiplex PCR, while the TCRdb copy is restricted to in-frame clones and leaves out a portion. The DNA gave D and trimming, while V, J and clone size come from that table. Of some 400,000 clones in the sample, about nine tenths are singletons; the top ten hold 1.5% to 2%. In germline, CDR1 is MDHEN, CDR2 SYDVKM. The CDR3 is 11 residues long. Between the trimmed V and J ends, which lost 8 bases and 1 base, there was a span of 5 bases. Clinical histories supplied by participants themselves formed the basis of cohort assignment. Donors in Cohort 3 counted as recovered after two negative PCRs, clearance, or symptom resolution.

The receptor was isolated from a woman in her twenties or thirties who had recovered from COVID-19. The sequencing sample was made of PBMCs or T cells enriched from blood (not recorded which). The rearrangement links TRBV28 to TRBJ1-2; D is uncertain. CDR3 sequence (DNA): TGTGCCAGCCTTAATAACTATGGCTACACCTTC. Translation: CASLNNYGYTF.